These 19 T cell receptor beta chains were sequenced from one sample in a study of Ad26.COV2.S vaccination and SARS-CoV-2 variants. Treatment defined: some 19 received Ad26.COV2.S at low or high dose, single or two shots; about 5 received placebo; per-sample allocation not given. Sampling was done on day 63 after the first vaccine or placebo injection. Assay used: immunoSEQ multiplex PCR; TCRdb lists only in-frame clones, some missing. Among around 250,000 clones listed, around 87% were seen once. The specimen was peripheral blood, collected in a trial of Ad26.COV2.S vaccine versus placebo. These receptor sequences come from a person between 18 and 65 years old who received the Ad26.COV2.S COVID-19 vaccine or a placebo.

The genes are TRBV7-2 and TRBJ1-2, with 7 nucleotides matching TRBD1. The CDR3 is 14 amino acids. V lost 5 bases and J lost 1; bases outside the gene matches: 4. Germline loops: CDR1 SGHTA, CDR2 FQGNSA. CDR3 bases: TGTGCCAGCAGCCTAACAGGGGATAACTATGGCTACACCTTC. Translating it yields CASSLTGDNYGYTF.

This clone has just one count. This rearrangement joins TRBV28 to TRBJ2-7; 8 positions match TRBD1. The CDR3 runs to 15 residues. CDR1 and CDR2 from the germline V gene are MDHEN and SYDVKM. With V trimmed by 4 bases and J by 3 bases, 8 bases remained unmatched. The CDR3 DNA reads TGTGCCAGCAGTTCTCAGGGGGCCTTGGGCTACGAGCAGTACTTC. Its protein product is CASSSQGALGYEQYF.

CDR3 protein: CASSFPQQETQYF. As DNA, the CDR3 is TGCGCCAGCAGCTTCCCACAGCAAGAGACCCAGTACTTC. The rearrangement links TRBV5-1 to TRBJ2-5; D unresolved. CDR1 SGHRS and CDR2 YFSETQ come from the germline V gene. This CDR3 is built from 13 residues. Trimming cost V 2 bases and J 2 bases, with 7 bases left between them.

The DNA of the CDR3 is TGTGCCAGCAGTGATAAGGGGTTCTACACTGAAGCTTTCTTT. Protein sequence: CASSDKGFYTEAFF. The chain uses TRBV2 and TRBJ1-1; a weak D match, TRBD1 (5 bases). The CDR3 length is 14 residues. CDR1 is SNHLY, CDR2 FYNNEI, per germline. The V end lost 3 bases, the J end lost 3 bases, and 11 bases lay between the germline ends. The complete variable domain, with remaining parts taken from reference TRBV2 and TRBJ1-1, reads EPEVTQTPSHQVTQMGQEVILRCVPISNHLYFYWYRQILGQKVEFLVSFYNNEISEKSEIFDDQFSVERPDGSNFTLKIRSTKLEDSAMYFCASSDKGFYTEAFFGQGTRLTVV.

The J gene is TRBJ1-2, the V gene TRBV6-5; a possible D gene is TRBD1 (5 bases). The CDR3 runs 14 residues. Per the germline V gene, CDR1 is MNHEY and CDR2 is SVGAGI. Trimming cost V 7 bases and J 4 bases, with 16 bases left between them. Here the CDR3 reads CASTRQSPLYGYTF. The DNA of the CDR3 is TGTGCCAGCACCCGACAGTCACCCCTCTATGGCTACACCTTC.

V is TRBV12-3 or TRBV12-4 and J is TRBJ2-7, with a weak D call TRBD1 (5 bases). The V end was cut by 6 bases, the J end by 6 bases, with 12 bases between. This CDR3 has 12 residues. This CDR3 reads CASRDTFAEQYF. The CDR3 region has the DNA TGTGCCAGCAGGGACACTTTCGCCGAGCAGTACTTC.

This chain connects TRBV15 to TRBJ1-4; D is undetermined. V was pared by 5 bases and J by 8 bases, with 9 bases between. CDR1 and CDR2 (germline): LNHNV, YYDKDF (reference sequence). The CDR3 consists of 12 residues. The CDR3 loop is CATSQLDEKLFF. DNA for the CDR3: TGTGCCACCAGCCAGCTAGACGAAAAACTGTTTTTT.

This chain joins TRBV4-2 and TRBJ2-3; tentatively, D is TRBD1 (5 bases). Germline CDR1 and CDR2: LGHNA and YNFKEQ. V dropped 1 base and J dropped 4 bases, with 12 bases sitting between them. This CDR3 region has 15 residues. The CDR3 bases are TGTGCCAGCAGCCAAGGGGTGGGGCCACCAGATACGCAGTATTTT. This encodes CASSQGVGPPDTQYF.

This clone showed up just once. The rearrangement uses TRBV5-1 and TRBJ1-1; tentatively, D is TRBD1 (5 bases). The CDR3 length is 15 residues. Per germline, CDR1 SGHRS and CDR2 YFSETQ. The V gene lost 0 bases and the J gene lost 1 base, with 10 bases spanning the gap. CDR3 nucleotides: TGCGCCAGCAGCTTGGGGGGCAGCGCGAACACTGAAGCTTTCTTT. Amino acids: CASSLGGSANTEAFF. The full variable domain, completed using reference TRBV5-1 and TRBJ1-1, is KAGVTQTPRYLIKTRGQQVTLSCSPISGHRSVSWYQQTPGQGLQFLFEYFSETQRNKGNFPGRFSGRQFSNSRSEMNVSTLELGDSALYLCASSLGGSANTEAFFGQGTRLTVV.

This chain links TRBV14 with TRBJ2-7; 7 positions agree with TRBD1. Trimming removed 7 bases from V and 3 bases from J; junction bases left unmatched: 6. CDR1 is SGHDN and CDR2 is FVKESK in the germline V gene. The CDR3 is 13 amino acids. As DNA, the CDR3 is TGTGCCAGCATGCGACAGGGTGGCTACGAGCAGTACTTC. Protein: CASMRQGGYEQYF. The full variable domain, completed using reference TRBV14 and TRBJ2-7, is EAGVTQFPSHSVIEKGQTVTLRCDPISGHDNLYWYRRVMGKEIKFLLHFVKESKQDESGMPNNRFLAERTGGTYSTLKVQPAELEDSGVYFCASMRQGGYEQYFGPGTRLTVT.

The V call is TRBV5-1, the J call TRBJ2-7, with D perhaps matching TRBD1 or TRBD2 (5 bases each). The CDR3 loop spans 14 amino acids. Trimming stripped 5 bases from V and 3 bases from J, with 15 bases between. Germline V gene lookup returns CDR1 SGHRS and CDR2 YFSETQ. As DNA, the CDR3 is TGCGCCAGCAGACCTGGGGACGCCTACTACGAGCAGTACTTC. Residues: CASRPGDAYYEQYF.

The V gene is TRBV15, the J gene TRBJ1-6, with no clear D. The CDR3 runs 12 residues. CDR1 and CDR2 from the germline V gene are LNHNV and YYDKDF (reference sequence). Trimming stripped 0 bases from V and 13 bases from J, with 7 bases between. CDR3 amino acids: CATSRDTIPLHF. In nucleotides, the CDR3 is TGTGCCACCAGCAGAGATACAATTCCCCTCCACTTT.

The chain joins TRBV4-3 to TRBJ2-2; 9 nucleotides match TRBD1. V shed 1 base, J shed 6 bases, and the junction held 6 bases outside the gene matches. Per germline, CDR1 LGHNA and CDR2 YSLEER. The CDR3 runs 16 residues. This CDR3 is CASSQAPRQGAGELFF. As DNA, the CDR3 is TGCGCCAGCAGCCAAGCCCCTCGACAGGGGGCCGGGGAGCTGTTTTTT.

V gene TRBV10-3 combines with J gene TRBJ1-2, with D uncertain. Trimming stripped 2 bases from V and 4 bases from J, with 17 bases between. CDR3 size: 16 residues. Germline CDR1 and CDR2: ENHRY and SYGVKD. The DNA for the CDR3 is TGTGCCATCAGTGAGAGTGAGGGCCCCAGAATCTATGGCTACACCTTC. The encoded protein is CAISESEGPRIYGYTF.

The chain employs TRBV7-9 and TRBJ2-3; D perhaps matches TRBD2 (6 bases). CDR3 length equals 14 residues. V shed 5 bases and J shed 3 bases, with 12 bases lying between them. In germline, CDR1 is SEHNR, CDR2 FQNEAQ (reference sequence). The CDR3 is CASSPGLSTDTQYF. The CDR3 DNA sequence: TGTGCCAGCAGCCCTGGACTATCAACAGATACGCAGTATTTT.

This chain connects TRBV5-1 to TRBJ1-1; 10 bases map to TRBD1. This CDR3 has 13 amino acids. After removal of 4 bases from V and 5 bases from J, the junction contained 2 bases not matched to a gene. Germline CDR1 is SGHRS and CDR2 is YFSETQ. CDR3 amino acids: CASSEGQGTEAFF. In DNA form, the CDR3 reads TGCGCCAGCAGCGAGGGACAGGGGACTGAAGCTTTCTTT. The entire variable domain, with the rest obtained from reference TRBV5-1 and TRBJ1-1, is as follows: KAGVTQTPRYLIKTRGQQVTLSCSPISGHRSVSWYQQTPGQGLQFLFEYFSETQRNKGNFPGRFSGRQFSNSRSEMNVSTLELGDSALYLCASSEGQGTEAFFGQGTRLTVV.

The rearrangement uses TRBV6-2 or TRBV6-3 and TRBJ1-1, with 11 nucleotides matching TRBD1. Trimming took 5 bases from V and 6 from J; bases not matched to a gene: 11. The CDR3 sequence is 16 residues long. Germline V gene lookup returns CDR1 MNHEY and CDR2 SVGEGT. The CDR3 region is CASSPQGQGGDAEAFF. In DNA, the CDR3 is TGTGCCAGCAGTCCCCAGGGACAGGGGGGGGACGCTGAAGCTTTCTTT.

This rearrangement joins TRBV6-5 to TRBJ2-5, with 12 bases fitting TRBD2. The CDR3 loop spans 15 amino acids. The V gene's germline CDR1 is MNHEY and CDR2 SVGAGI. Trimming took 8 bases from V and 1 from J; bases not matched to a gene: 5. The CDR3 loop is CASRRTSGAQETQYF. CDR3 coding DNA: TGTGCCAGCCGTCGGACTAGCGGGGCCCAAGAGACCCAGTACTTC.

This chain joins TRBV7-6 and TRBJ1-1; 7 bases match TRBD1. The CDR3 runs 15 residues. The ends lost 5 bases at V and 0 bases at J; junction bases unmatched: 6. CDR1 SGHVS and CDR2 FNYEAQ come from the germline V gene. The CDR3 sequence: CASSPETGMNTEAFF. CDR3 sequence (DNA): TGTGCCAGCAGCCCGGAGACAGGGATGAACACTGAAGCTTTCTTT.